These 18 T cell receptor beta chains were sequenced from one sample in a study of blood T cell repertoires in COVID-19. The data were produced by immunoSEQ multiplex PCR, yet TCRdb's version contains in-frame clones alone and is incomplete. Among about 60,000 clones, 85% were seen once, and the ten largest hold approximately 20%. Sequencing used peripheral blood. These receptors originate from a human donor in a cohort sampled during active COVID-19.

The CDR3 protein is CASSSYGAEQYF. CDR3 coding DNA: TGTGCCAGCAGTTCGTATGGGGCCGAGCAGTACTTC. The genes are TRBV27 and TRBJ2-7; maybe TRBD1 (5 bases). V shed 4 bases and J shed 6 bases, with 10 bases lying between them. Looked up from germline, CDR1 is MNHEY and CDR2 is SMNVEV (reference sequence). The CDR3 has 12 residues.

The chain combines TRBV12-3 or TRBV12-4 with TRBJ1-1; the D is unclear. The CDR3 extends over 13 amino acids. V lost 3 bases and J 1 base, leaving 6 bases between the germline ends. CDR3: CASSLTRNTEAFF. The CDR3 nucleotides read TGTGCCAGCAGTTTGACACGGAACACTGAAGCTTTCTTT.

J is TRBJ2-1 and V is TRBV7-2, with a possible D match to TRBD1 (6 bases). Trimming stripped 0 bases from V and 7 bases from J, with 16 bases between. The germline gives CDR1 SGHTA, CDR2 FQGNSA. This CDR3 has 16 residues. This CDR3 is CASSLAGALAFNEQFF. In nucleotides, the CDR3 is TGTGCCAGCAGCTTAGCGGGGGCTCTGGCGTTTAATGAGCAGTTCTTC.

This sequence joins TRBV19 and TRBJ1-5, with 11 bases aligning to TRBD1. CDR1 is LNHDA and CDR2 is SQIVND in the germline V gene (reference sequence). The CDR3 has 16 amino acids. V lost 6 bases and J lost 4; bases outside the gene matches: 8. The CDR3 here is CASRLEGQGGNQPQHF. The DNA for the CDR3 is TGTGCCAGTAGACTCGAGGGACAGGGGGGGAATCAGCCCCAGCATTTT.

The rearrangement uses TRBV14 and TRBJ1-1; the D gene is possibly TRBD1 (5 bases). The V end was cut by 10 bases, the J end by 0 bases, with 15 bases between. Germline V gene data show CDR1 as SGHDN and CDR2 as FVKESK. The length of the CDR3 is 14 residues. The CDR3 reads CATSSGLVNTEAFF. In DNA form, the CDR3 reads TGTGCCACTTCGTCGGGACTTGTGAACACTGAAGCTTTCTTT.

The CDR3 bases are TGTGCCAGCAGCTTGGCGAGGCGAGAGACCCAGTACTTC. Its translation is CASSLARRETQYF. The chain combines TRBV5-6 with TRBJ2-5; D is uncertain. The ends were cut back, 0 bases at V and 4 bases at J, with 7 bases in the middle. This CDR3 is built from 13 residues. Germline CDR1 and CDR2: SGHDT and YYEEEE.

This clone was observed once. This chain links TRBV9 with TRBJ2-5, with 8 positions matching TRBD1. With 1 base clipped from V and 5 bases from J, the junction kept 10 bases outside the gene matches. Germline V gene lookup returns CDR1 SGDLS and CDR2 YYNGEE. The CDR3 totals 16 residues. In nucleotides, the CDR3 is TGTGCCAGCAGCGTACAATCCACAGGGGGGAGGGAGACCCAGTACTTC. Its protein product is CASSVQSTGGRETQYF.

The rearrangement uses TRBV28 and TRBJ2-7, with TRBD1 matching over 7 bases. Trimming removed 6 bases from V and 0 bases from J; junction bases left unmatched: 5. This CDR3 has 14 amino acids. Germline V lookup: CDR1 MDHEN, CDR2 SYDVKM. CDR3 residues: CASRTGTVSYEQYF. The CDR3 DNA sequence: TGTGCCAGCAGAACCGGGACAGTCTCCTACGAGCAGTACTTC.

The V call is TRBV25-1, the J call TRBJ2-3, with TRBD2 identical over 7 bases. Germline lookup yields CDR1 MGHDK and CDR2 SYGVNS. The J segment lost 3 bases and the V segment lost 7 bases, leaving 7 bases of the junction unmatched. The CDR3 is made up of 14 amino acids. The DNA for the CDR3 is TGTGCCAGCAACCCTGGGGGAGGGACAGATACGCAGTATTTT. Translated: CASNPGGGTDTQYF.

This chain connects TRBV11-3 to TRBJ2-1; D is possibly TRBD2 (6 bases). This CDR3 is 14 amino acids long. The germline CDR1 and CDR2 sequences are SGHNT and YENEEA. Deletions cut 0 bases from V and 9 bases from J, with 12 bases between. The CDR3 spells CASSLDGGSGEQFF. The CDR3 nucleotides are TGTGCCAGCAGCTTAGATGGGGGGTCAGGTGAGCAGTTCTTC. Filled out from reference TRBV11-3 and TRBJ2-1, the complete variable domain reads EAGVVQSPRYKIIEKKQPVAFWCNPISGHNTLYWYLQNLGQGPELLIRYENEEAVDDSQLPKDRFSAERLKGVDSTLKIQPAELGDSAVYLCASSLDGGSGEQFFGPGTRLTVL.

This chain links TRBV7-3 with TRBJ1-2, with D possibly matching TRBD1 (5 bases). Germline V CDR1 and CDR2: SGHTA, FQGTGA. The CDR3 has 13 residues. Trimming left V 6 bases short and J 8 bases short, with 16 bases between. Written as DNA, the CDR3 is TGTGCCAGCAGTAAGGACAATTTGGAGGGCTACACCTTC. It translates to CASSKDNLEGYTF.

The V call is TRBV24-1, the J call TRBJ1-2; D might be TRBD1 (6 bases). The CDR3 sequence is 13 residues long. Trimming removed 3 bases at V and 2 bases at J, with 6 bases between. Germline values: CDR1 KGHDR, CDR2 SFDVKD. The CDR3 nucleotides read TGTGCCACCAGTGATCAGGGGAACTATGGCTACACCTTC. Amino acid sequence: CATSDQGNYGYTF.

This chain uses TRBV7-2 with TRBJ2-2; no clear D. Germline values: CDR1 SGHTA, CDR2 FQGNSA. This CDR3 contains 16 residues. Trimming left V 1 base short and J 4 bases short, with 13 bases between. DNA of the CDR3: TGTGCCAGCAGCTTAGTGTCCCCAAGAGTCACCGGGGAGCTGTTTTTT. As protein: CASSLVSPRVTGELFF.

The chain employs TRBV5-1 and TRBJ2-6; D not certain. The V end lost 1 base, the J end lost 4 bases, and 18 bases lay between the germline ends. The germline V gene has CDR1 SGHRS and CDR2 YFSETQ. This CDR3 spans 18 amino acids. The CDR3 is CASSLNGVSPSGANVLTF. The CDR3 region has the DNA TGCGCCAGCAGCTTGAACGGAGTCAGTCCTTCCGGGGCCAACGTCCTGACTTTC.

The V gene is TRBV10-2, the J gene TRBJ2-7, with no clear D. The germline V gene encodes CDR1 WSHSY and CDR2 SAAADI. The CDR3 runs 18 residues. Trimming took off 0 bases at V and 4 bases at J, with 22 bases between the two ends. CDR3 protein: CASSESTPDVGSLYEQYF. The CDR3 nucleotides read TGCGCCAGCAGTGAGTCGACACCTGATGTAGGATCCCTATACGAGCAGTACTTC.

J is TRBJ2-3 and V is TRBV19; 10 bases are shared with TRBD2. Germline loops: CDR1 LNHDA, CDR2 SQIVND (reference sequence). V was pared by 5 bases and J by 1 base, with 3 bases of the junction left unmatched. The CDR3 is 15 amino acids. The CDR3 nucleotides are TGTGCCAGTAGTTATACTAGCGGGGGCACAGATACGCAGTATTTT. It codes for CASSYTSGGTDTQYF.

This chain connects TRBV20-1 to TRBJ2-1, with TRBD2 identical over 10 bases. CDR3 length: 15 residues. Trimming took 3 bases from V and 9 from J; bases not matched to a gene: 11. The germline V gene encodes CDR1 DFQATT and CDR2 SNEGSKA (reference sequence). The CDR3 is CSASQAGGRSSEQFF. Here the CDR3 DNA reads TGCAGTGCTAGTCAAGCGGGGGGGCGAAGCAGTGAGCAGTTCTTC.

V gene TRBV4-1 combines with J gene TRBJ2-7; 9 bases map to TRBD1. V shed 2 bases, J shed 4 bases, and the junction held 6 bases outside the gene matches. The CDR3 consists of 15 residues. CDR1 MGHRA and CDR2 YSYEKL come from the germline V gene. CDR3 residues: CASSQPTDRGYEQYF. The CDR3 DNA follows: TGCGCCAGCAGCCAACCGACGGACAGGGGTTACGAGCAGTACTTC.